Sequencing of this TCR beta chain was carried out in a study of technical replicates of blood from a handful of donors (dated by TCRdb to the late 2010s). Concerning this clone itself: The antigen it binds to is not known. Base quality data are lacking; no much larger clone is found one base away.

The library was prepared using the immunoSEQ multiplex PCR assay. Sourced from immuneACCESS, this table was stored by TCRdb with only in-frame sequences that have V and J called. A share of the clones is absent; for the studies checked, an unresolved V gene accounts for under half, and the remainder has no known explanation. The sample table contains 75,000 to 95,000 clones; only one count was recorded for 75% to 95% of them. Approximately 0.3% of the sample lies in the top ten. The germline V gene supplies CDR1 MDHEN and CDR2 SYDVKM. Trimming removed 6 bases from V and 8 bases from J; the gene matches leave 10 bases unexplained. Its CDR3 holds 14 amino acids, cysteine through phenylalanine. Solely the CDR3 DNA is kept, with 42 bases framed from the first base.

Material for sequencing was T cells isolated from PBMCs. The receptor chain draws on TRBV28 and TRBJ1-2; 9 central nucleotides agree with TRBD1. The TCR sequence derives from a human donor in good health. The bases read TGTGCCAGCAGAGAAACAGGGGGCTCGGAGGGCTACACCTTC. This translates into CASRETGGSEGYTF.